Detailed here is one T cell receptor (beta chain). Its matching antigen is unknown. CDR1 is SGHRS and CDR2 is YFSETQ in the germline V gene. J lost 5 bases, V lost 4 bases, and 13 bases had no gene match. The CDR3 spans 16 residues. This record belongs to a study of T cell responses to AZD1222 COVID-19 vaccine. Findings of the study overall: Donors skewed white British and female; clonal diversity was possibly underestimated. Researchers took repertoire samples only after the peak T cell response had come.

Repertoires were generated with immunoSEQ multiplex PCR, while TCRdb's copy carries only in-frame clones and drops some. The sample has 110,000 or so clones, around 90% seen once. This specimen was peripheral blood, taken on day 0 of AZD1222 vaccination. The chain uses TRBV5-1 and TRBJ2-5, with 8 bases fitting TRBD1. The clonotype originates from an adult in good health. CDR3 sequence reads: CASSGTGGSGGETQYF. DNA for the CDR3: TGCGCCAGCAGCGGAACAGGGGGATCAGGGGGTGAGACCCAGTACTTC.